Below, 26 T cell receptor beta chains from the same sample are listed, as sequenced in a study of CD8 T cells in ankylosing spondylitis. Regarding the study as a whole: Characteristic, it appeared, of ankylosing spondylitis blood was a TCR beta motif of about eight highly homologous variants.

The antigens these receptors bind are not known. TCRdb re-derived calls from the 5' RACE reads in MiXCR, one entry per CDR3 protein. The sample shows approximately 550,000 distinct CDR3 sequences, roughly 13% of them seen only once. The sample was blood, either unsorted or a sorted T cell fraction (not recorded which). Receptor source: a male donor with ankylosing spondylitis.

This clonotype was detected a few times. This chain uses TRBV11-2 with TRBJ2-1; 7 bases align to TRBD2. The V gene's germline CDR1 is SGHAT and CDR2 FQNNGV. V lost 3 bases, J lost 11 bases, and 1 base stayed unmatched. This CDR3 spans 11 amino acids. The CDR3, as DNA: TGTGCCAGCAGCTTCGGGGGGAAGCAGTTCTTC. Encoded protein: CASSFGGKQFF.

This clonotype was picked up a small number of times. The chain combines TRBV12-3 or TRBV12-4 with TRBJ2-1; TRBD2 might be the D (6 bases). Trimming removed 6 bases at V and 4 bases at J, with 16 bases between. The CDR3 runs to 15 residues. As DNA, the CDR3 is TGTGCCAGCAGCCTTTCCAGCGGGCTTTACAATGAGCAGTTCTTC. Translated: CASSLSSGLYNEQFF.

This chain joins TRBV12-3 or TRBV12-4 and TRBJ1-3; D is uncertain. This CDR3 has 13 amino acids. V gave up 7 bases and J gave up 4 bases, with 11 bases separating them. CDR3 residues: CASIQSVGNTIYF. As DNA, the CDR3 is TGTGCCAGCATTCAGAGTGTCGGAAACACCATATATTTT.

This clonotype showed up just a few times. This chain connects TRBV20-1 to TRBJ2-7, with 8 bases aligning to TRBD1. This CDR3 comprises 17 residues. The trim removed 6 bases at V and 5 bases at J, leaving 21 bases unmatched. Germline loops: CDR1 DFQATT, CDR2 SNEGSKA (reference sequence). CDR3 nucleotide sequence: TGCAGTGCCGCGGACAGGGAAGCCCCCGAACGGGATCACGAGCAGTACTTC. This gives the protein CSAADREAPERDHEQYF.

This clonotype was detected only a few times. J is TRBJ2-4 and V is TRBV24-1; 8 nucleotides match TRBD2. This CDR3 is built from 15 residues. The trim removed 2 bases at V and 6 bases at J, leaving 5 bases unmatched. Germline CDR1 KGHDR, CDR2 SFDVKD. The CDR3 nucleotides are TGTGCCACCAGTGATTCGCGGGGGGAGAGAAACATTCAGTACTTC. As protein: CATSDSRGERNIQYF.

This clonotype showed up just a few times. This chain joins TRBV12-3 or TRBV12-4 and TRBJ2-1; D gene uncertain. Between the trimmed V and J ends, which lost 6 bases and 9 bases, there was a span of 21 bases. The CDR3 consists of 15 residues. CDR3 coding DNA: TGTGCCAGCAGAGCCCTAGAAAGGGAAATGGGTGAGCAGTTCTTC. This encodes CASRALEREMGEQFF.

This clonotype was seen only once. V is TRBV6-5 and J is TRBJ2-1, with 7 bases lining up with TRBD2. Germline V gene lookup returns CDR1 MNHEY and CDR2 SVGAGI. The CDR3 is 16 amino acids. V was pared by 0 bases and J by 5 bases, with 7 bases of the junction left unmatched. CDR3 sequence reads: CASSYSVAGPDNEQFF. The CDR3 bases are TGTGCCAGCAGTTACTCAGTAGCGGGCCCCGACAATGAGCAGTTCTTC.

This clonotype was detected a few times. This chain uses TRBV29-1 with TRBJ2-2; 7 nucleotides line up with TRBD1. Germline CDR1 SQVTM, CDR2 ANQGSEA. CDR3 size: 15 residues. J was trimmed by 1 base and V by 6 bases; bases with no gene match: 8. The CDR3 bases are TGCAGCGTAACAAGGACAGGAGTGAACACCGGGGAGCTGTTTTTT. It is translated as CSVTRTGVNTGELFF.

Many counts were recorded for this clonotype. This chain links TRBV12-3 or TRBV12-4 with TRBJ1-5, with TRBD1 identical over 7 bases. The CDR3 sequence is 17 residues long. J lost 4 bases, V lost 3 bases, and 12 bases had no gene match. The CDR3 reads CASSLGGQQGWNQPQHF. The CDR3 DNA sequence: TGTGCCAGCAGTTTGGGCGGGCAACAGGGGTGGAATCAGCCCCAGCATTTT.

The CDR3 sequence is CAISETVVGLYNEQFF. CDR3 sequence (DNA): TGTGCCATCAGTGAGACGGTGGTGGGACTTTACAATGAGCAGTTCTTC. The chain has TRBV10-3 and TRBJ2-1, with D possibly TRBD2 on 6 matching bases. The V end was cut by 2 bases, the J end by 4 bases, with 15 bases between. CDR3 size: 16 residues. Germline lookup yields CDR1 ENHRY and CDR2 SYGVKD.

This clonotype appeared many times. The rearrangement uses TRBV4-2 and TRBJ2-2, with D perhaps matching TRBD1 (5 bases). CDR1 LGHNA and CDR2 YNFKEQ come from the germline V gene. The CDR3 has 15 amino acids. Trimming removed 4 bases from V and 6 bases from J, with 15 bases in between. The CDR3 reads CASSLDTQGAGELFF. CDR3 bases: TGTGCCAGCAGCCTGGACACCCAAGGGGCCGGGGAGCTGTTTTTT.

This sequence joins TRBV20-1 and TRBJ1-2; D is undetermined. Deletions cut 6 bases from V and 4 bases from J, with 15 bases between. Germline assignment: CDR1 DFQATT and CDR2 SNEGSKA (reference sequence). This CDR3 spans 13 amino acids. In nucleotides, the CDR3 is TGCAGTGCGGCAACCGACGGAAGCTATGGCTACACCTTC. It codes for CSAATDGSYGYTF.

The gene calls are TRBV28 and TRBJ1-3; perhaps TRBD1 as D (5 bases). The CDR3 extends over 12 amino acids. In germline, CDR1 is MDHEN, CDR2 SYDVKM. V dropped 3 bases and J dropped 12 bases, with 12 bases sitting between them. CDR3 sequence reads: CASSFRGSSIYF. The DNA for the CDR3 is TGTGCCAGCAGTTTCCGGGGGAGCAGCATATATTTT.

The chain combines TRBV29-1 with TRBJ2-2; no reliable D call. The CDR3 has 14 residues. V lost 4 bases and J lost 0, with 9 bases in between. CDR1 SQVTM and CDR2 ANQGSEA come from the germline V gene. CDR3 region: CSVAERTNTGELFF. CDR3 bases: TGCAGCGTTGCAGAGAGGACGAACACCGGGGAGCTGTTTTTT.

In this sample, this clonotype turned up a few times. The chain couples TRBV18 to TRBJ1-4, with D perhaps matching TRBD1 (6 bases). The CDR3 length is 15 residues. Trimming cost V 6 bases and J 3 bases, with 14 bases left between them. Germline V gene data show CDR1 as KGHSH and CDR2 as LQKENI. The chain's CDR3 is CASSTSTGSNEKLFF. The CDR3 region has the DNA TGTGCCAGCTCGACCAGCACAGGGTCTAATGAAAAACTGTTTTTT.

This clonotype was seen more than once but under ten times. This rearrangement joins TRBV5-1 to TRBJ1-6, with TRBD1 as a possible D gene (5 bases). This CDR3 contains 16 residues. CDR1 is SGHRS, CDR2 YFSETQ, per germline. V was cut by 2 bases and J by 4 bases, with 13 bases left in between. The CDR3 DNA reads TGCGCCAGCAGCTTTGGGACCGCTGAGTATAATTCACCCCTCCACTTT. It encodes CASSFGTAEYNSPLHF.

The chain employs TRBV20-1 and TRBJ2-6; the D gene is possibly TRBD1 (5 bases). The CDR3 length is 15 residues. Trimming stripped 5 bases from V and 8 bases from J, with 19 bases between. CDR1 is DFQATT and CDR2 is SNEGSKA in the germline V gene (reference sequence). The DNA of the CDR3 is TGCAGTGCTCCCACCCCAGGGATGGGTACCAACGTCCTGACTTTC. This codes for CSAPTPGMGTNVLTF.

This clonotype was counted ten times or more. This sequence joins TRBV4-1 and TRBJ1-5, with 10 bases identical to TRBD1. Germline CDR1 reads MGHRA; CDR2 reads YSYEKL. The CDR3 is 18 residues long. J lost 2 bases, V lost 4 bases, and 11 bases had no gene match. The CDR3 region has the DNA TGCGCCAGCAGCCCGGGACAGGGGCCTGATGTAGGCAATCAGCCCCAGCATTTT. This translates into CASSPGQGPDVGNQPQHF.

This rearrangement joins TRBV11-3 to TRBJ1-1, with D tentatively TRBD1 (6 bases). The CDR3 runs 14 residues. Germline V gene data show CDR1 as SGHNT and CDR2 as YENEEA. V lost 3 bases and J 5 bases, leaving 13 bases between the germline ends. Here the CDR3 reads CASSFARGSTEAFF. The CDR3 coding sequence is TGTGCCAGCAGCTTCGCCAGGGGAAGTACTGAAGCTTTCTTT.

This clonotype was seen only a few times. The chain employs TRBV20-1 and TRBJ1-1, with a tentative D call TRBD1 (6 bases). The germline V gene has CDR1 DFQATT and CDR2 SNEGSKA (reference sequence). Trimming shortened V by 6 bases and J by 2 bases, and 19 bases separated the two germline ends. This CDR3 region has 15 residues. The CDR3 loop reads CSASRDTFTNTEAFF. The CDR3 coding sequence is TGCAGTGCCTCCCGGGACACCTTTACCAACACTGAAGCTTTCTTT.

The rearrangement links TRBV11-3 to TRBJ2-1; D is perhaps TRBD2 (5 bases). The V gene lost 2 bases and the J gene lost 10 bases, with 9 bases spanning the gap. CDR1 and CDR2 from the germline V gene are SGHNT and YENEEA. The CDR3 covers 12 residues. This CDR3 reads CASSLLAWEQFF. The CDR3 DNA sequence: TGTGCCAGCAGCTTACTAGCTTGGGAGCAGTTCTTC.

This clonotype has a count of ten or more. This chain links TRBV29-1 with TRBJ2-5; no clear D. V was trimmed by 3 bases and J by 1 base, leaving 12 bases between them. Germline-derived CDR1 and CDR2 are SQVTM and ANQGSEA. The CDR3 sequence is 14 residues long. The CDR3 nucleotides read TGCAGCGTTGAGTATCTAGGTTCCCAAGAGACCCAGTACTTC. Protein sequence: CSVEYLGSQETQYF.

This sequence joins TRBV3-1 and TRBJ2-5; D unresolved. V was clipped by 4 bases and J by 4 bases, with 13 bases between them. CDR1 is LGHDT and CDR2 is YNNKEL in the germline V gene (reference sequence). This CDR3 has 14 residues. The chain's CDR3 is CASSPTHSPETQYF. The CDR3 DNA is TGTGCCAGCAGCCCAACCCACTCACCAGAGACCCAGTACTTC.

This clonotype was picked up many times. The gene calls are TRBV5-1 and TRBJ1-2; D uncertain. The germline V gene encodes CDR1 SGHRS and CDR2 YFSETQ. Trimming removed 0 bases from V and 5 bases from J, with 8 bases in between. The CDR3 is made up of 13 amino acids. CDR3 sequence: CASSLGGIYGYTF. The CDR3 nucleotides read TGCGCCAGCAGCTTGGGCGGGATTTATGGCTACACCTTC.

This clonotype has more than one count but fewer than ten. The rearrangement links TRBV19 to TRBJ2-6; weak D call: TRBD2 (6 bases). V lost 5 bases and J lost 1, with 12 bases in between. CDR3 length: 16 amino acids. Per germline, CDR1 LNHDA and CDR2 SQIVND (reference sequence). The CDR3 protein is CASSPLGGSGANVLTF. The CDR3 DNA reads TGTGCCAGTAGTCCCCTGGGGGGATCTGGGGCCAACGTCCTGACTTTC.

The sample holds many counts of this clonotype. For the CDR3, the DNA is TGTGCCAGCACCCCCGGGACTAGCGGAATCTACAATGAGCAGTTCTTC. This encodes CASTPGTSGIYNEQFF. The rearrangement joins TRBV27 to TRBJ2-1; 11 nucleotides line up with TRBD2. The J segment lost 3 bases and the V segment lost 7 bases, leaving 8 bases of the junction unmatched. CDR3 length equals 16 residues. Germline V lookup: CDR1 MNHEY, CDR2 SMNVEV (reference sequence).